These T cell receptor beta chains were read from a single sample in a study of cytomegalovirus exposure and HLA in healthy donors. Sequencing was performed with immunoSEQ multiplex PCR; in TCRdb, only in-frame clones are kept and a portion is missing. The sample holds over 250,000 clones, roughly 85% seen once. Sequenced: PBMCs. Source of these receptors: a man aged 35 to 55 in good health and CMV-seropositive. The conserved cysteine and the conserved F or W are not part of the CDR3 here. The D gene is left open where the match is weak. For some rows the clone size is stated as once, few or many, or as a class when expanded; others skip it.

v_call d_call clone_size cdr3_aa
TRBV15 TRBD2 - ATSSSGRAGETQY
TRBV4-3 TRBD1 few ASSQEGFRSGGMNIQY
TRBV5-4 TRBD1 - ASSATGGLYEQY
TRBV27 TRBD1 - ASSYIVRTGGNTGELF
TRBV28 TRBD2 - ASRKGGTSGVYRQETQY
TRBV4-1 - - ASSQEHSNQPQH
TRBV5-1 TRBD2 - ASRGASGSYGETQY
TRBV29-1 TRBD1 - SVEGTGVDEQY
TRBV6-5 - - ASSYSTRGDYGYT
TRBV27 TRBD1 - ASSWTGYSGNTIY
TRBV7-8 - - ASSLSRALNEQY
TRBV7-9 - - ASSLEALAYHEQF